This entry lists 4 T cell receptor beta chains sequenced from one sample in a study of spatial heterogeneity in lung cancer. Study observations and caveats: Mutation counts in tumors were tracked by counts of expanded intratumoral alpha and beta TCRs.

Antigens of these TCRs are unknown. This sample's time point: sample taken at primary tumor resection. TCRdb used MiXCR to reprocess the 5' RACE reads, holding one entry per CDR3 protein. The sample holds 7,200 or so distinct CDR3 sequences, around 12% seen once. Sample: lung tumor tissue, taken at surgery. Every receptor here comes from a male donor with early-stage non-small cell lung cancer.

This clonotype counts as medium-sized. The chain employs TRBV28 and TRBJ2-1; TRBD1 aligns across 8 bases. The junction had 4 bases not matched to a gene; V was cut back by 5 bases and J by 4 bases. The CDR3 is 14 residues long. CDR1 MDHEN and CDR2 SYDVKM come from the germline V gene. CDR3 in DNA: TGTGCCAGCAGTCTGGGACAGGAATACAATGAGCAGTTCTTC. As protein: CASSLGQEYNEQFF.

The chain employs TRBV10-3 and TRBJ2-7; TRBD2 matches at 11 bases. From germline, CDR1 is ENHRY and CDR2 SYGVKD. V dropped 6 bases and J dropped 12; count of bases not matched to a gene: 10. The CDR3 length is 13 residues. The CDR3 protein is CAISGTSGLATYF. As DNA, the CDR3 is TGTGCCATCAGCGGGACTAGCGGTTTAGCTACGTACTTC.

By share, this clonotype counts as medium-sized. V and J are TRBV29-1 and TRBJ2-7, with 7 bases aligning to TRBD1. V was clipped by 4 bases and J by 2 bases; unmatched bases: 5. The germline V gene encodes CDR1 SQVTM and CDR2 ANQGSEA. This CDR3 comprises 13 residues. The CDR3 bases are TGCAGCGTTGCACAGGGGCCCACCTACGAGCAGTACTTC. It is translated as CSVAQGPTYEQYF.

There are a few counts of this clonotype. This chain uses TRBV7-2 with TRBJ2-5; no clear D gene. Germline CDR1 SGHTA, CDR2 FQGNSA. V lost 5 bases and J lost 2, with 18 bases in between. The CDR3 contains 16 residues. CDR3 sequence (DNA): TGTGCCAGCAGCCTCCACGAGTCAAGCCTTCAAGAGACCCAGTACTTC. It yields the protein CASSLHESSLQETQYF. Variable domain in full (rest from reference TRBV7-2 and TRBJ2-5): GAGVSQSPSNKVTEKGKDVELRCDPISGHTALYWYRQSLGQGLEFLIYFQGNSAPDKSGLPSDRFSAERTGGSVSTLTIQRTQQEDSAVYLCASSLHESSLQETQYFGPGTRLLVL.